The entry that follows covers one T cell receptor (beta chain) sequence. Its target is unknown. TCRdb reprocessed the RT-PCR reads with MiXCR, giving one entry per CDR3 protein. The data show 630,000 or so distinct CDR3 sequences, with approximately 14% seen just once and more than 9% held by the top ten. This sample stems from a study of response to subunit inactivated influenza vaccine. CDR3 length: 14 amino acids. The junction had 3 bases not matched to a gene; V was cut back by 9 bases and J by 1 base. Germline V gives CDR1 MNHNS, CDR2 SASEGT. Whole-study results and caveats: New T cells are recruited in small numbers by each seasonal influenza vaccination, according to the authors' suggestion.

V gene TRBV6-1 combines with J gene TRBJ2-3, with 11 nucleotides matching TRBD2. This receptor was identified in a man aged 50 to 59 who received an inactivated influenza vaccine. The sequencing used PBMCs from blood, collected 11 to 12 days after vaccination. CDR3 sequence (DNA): TGTGCCAGTAGCGGGGGGGCGGGCACAGATACGCAGTATTTT. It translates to CASSGGAGTDTQYF.